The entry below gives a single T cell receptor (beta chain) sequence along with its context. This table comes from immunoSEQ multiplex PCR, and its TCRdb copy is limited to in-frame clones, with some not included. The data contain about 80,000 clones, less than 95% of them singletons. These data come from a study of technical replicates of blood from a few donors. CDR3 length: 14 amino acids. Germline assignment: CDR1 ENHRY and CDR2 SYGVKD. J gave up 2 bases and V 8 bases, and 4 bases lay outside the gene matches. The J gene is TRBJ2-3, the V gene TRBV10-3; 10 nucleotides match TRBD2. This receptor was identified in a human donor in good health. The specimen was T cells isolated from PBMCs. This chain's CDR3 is CAIGLAGVTDTQYF. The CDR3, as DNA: TGTGCCATCGGGCTAGCGGGAGTCACAGATACGCAGTATTTT.